This TCR beta chain was retrieved from a study of beta chain features in type 1 diabetes. The investigators reverse transcribed all of the isolated RNA, so they sequenced expressed TCRB transcripts. Sequenced naive, central memory and regulatory T cell samples produced an average of about 3.7 million reads. Only in-frame clones appear in the TCRdb table, and some are missing; sequencing was by immunoSEQ multiplex PCR. The table has about 650,000 clones, around 12% seen once. This clone was counted a few times. The target antigen is unknown. The germline V gene encodes CDR1 SGHRS and CDR2 YFSETQ. The CDR3 has 15 residues. V was pared by 6 bases and J by 5 bases, with 6 bases of the junction left unmatched. Whole-study results and caveats: Moderate but significant shortening of TCRB CDR3s was recorded in all four CD4+ subsets from Type 1 diabetes patients. PCR, the amplification step, might favor shorter templates, equally in patients and controls.

Material for sequencing was naive CD4+ T cells from blood. This chain uses TRBV5-1 with TRBJ2-5; 14 bases agree with TRBD2. This TCR was recovered from a man younger than 45 with type 1 diabetes. The CDR3 nucleotides read TGCGCCAGCAAGGGACTAGCGGGGGTCTGGGAGACCCAGTACTTC. This encodes CASKGLAGVWETQYF.